This T cell receptor beta chain was captured in a study of neurological immune-mediated disorders. Study-wide results and caveats: The greatest TCR clonal expansion occurred in HTLV-1-associated myelopathy and the least in multiple sclerosis, which fell below healthy controls. None of the CDR3 amino acid sequences of expanded clones recurred across subjects, suggesting private repertoires in all groups.

Germline V gene sequence: CDR1 MNHEY, CDR2 SVGAGI. Unmatched junction bases numbered 10, after V lost 6 bases and J lost 9 bases. CDR3 length equals 15 residues. The unsorted libraries were generated from a total of 2 million PBMCs, which had been stored in RNAlater at -80 C. This clonotype occurred many times. Its antigen is unidentified. TCRdb passed the 5' RACE reads through MiXCR, listing each CDR3 protein once. The sample has nearly 30,000 distinct CDR3 sequences; around an eighth are singletons. This TCR came from a woman between 55 and 75 years old in good health. What was sequenced was PBMCs. The chain links TRBV6-5 to TRBJ2-1; 11 bases map to TRBD2. The CDR3 spells CASSPTSGGSREQFF. In DNA, the CDR3 is TGTGCCAGCAGCCCAACTAGCGGGGGCTCTCGTGAGCAGTTCTTC.